This passage covers 21 T cell receptor beta chains from one sample sequenced in a study of blood T cells in healthy people across ages. Sample-barcoded 5' priming and a J-beta primer mix drove a second PCR of roughly 6 to 12 cycles. TCRdb processed the 5' RACE reads anew with MiXCR; each CDR3 protein has one entry. The sample lists about 380,000 distinct CDR3 sequences; over 45% were seen once. Sequencing used blood. These receptors all stem from a man aged 55 to 70 in good health.

With respect to this clonotype: A read error may produce the germline difference seen at one junction end. This chain links TRBV15 with TRBJ2-1; 15 nucleotides line up with TRBD2. Looked up from germline, CDR1 is LNHNV and CDR2 is YYDKDF (reference sequence). The CDR3 totals 17 residues. DNA for the CDR3: TGTGCCATCAGCAGAGGGACTAGCGGGGGGTCCTACAATGAGCAGTTCTTC. Translation gives CAISRGTSGGSYNEQFF. Complete variable domain (other parts from reference TRBV15 and TRBJ2-1): DAMVIQNPRYQVTQFGKPVTLSCSQTLNHNVMYWYQQKSSQAPKLLFHYYDKDFNNEADTPDNFQSRRPNTSFCFLDIRSPGLGDTAMYLCAISRGTSGGSYNEQFFGPGTRLTVL.

The chain uses TRBV20-1 and TRBJ2-1; possible D gene TRBD2, 5 bases. There are 14 residues in the CDR3. V was pared by 3 bases and J by 1 base, with 10 bases between. Germline V gene data show CDR1 as DFQATT and CDR2 as SNEGSKA (reference sequence). CDR3 loop: CSARADLSYNEQFF. As DNA, the CDR3 is TGCAGTGCTAGGGCGGACTTATCCTACAATGAGCAGTTCTTC.

The rearrangement links TRBV6-2 or TRBV6-3 to TRBJ2-7; D may match TRBD1 or TRBD2 (5 bases each). V dropped 2 bases and J dropped 2 bases, with 10 bases sitting between them. The germline gives CDR1 MNHEY, CDR2 SVGEGT. This CDR3 is built from 14 residues. The CDR3 protein is CASSYLTGPYEQYF. The CDR3 nucleotides are TGTGCCAGCAGTTACCTAACGGGACCCTACGAGCAGTACTTC.

The V call is TRBV30, the J call TRBJ2-7; the match to TRBD2 covers 12 bases. The end of the DNA fits TRBJ2-4 better, so the J call may be wrong. The CDR3 is made up of 14 amino acids. The germline CDR1 and CDR2 sequences are GTSNPN and SVGIG (reference sequence). In DNA form, the CDR3 reads TGTGCCTGGAGAAGGACTAGCGGGAATGACATTCAGTACTTC. It specifies CAWRRTSGNDIQYF.

The rearrangement links TRBV12-3 or TRBV12-4 to TRBJ2-1; weak D call: TRBD1 (5 bases). Trimming shortened V by 3 bases and J by 10 bases, and 19 bases separated the two germline ends. The CDR3 covers 15 residues. The CDR3 loop is CASSFRSQGIWEQFF. CDR3 DNA sequence: TGTGCCAGCAGTTTCAGAAGTCAGGGAATTTGGGAGCAGTTCTTC.

The table lists this clonotype with many counts. The J gene is TRBJ1-2, the V gene TRBV12-3 or TRBV12-4, with D maybe TRBD1 (5 bases). The length of the CDR3 is 13 residues. The germline V and J ends were trimmed by 6 bases and 6 bases, with 14 bases remaining between them. The CDR3 nucleotides are TGTGCCAGCAGGAGGGGCCGACGGGATGGCTACACCTTC. Translating it yields CASRRGRRDGYTF.

This clonotype came up many times. This chain connects TRBV29-1 to TRBJ2-3, with D maybe TRBD2 (6 bases). The germline V gene has CDR1 SQVTM and CDR2 ANQGSEA. Trimming removed 4 bases from V and 10 bases from J, with 21 bases in between. The CDR3 is 14 amino acids. The CDR3 spells CSVVVGRGTNPQYF. The CDR3 bases are TGCAGCGTTGTGGTTGGGCGGGGCACGAATCCGCAGTATTTT.

V usage is TRBV24-1 and J usage is TRBJ1-2, with D perhaps matching TRBD1 (5 bases). Germline-derived CDR1 and CDR2 are KGHDR and SFDVKD. V dropped 3 bases and J dropped 6 bases, with 13 bases sitting between them. This CDR3 comprises 14 residues. CDR3 sequence reads: CATSDQTRQHGYTF. As DNA, the CDR3 is TGTGCCACCAGTGATCAGACCCGACAGCATGGCTACACCTTC.

This chain connects TRBV7-2 to TRBJ2-3, with 12 bases aligning to TRBD2. Germline trimming cut 4 bases from V and 2 bases from J; bases unmatched to any gene: 1. Germline V gene sequence: CDR1 SGHTA, CDR2 FQGNSA. This CDR3 has 15 residues. The CDR3 DNA reads TGTGCCAGCAGCTGGACTAGCGGGACCACAGATACGCAGTATTTT. This encodes CASSWTSGTTDTQYF. Complete variable domain (other parts from reference TRBV7-2 and TRBJ2-3): GAGVSQSPSNKVTEKGKDVELRCDPISGHTALYWYRQSLGQGLEFLIYFQGNSAPDKSGLPSDRFSAERTGGSVSTLTIQRTQQEDSAVYLCASSWTSGTTDTQYFGPGTRLTVL.

This clonotype has only a few counts. This chain uses TRBV20-1 with TRBJ2-1; D might be TRBD1 (5 bases). V was shortened by 5 bases and J by 6 bases, with 26 bases between the two germline ends. From germline, CDR1 is DFQATT and CDR2 SNEGSKA (reference sequence). This CDR3 is 17 amino acids long. CDR3: CSAGGAGLADRINEQFF. CDR3 sequence (DNA): TGCAGTGCTGGTGGGGCAGGGTTGGCCGATAGAATCAATGAGCAGTTCTTC.

This clonotype appeared a single time. CDR3 sequence reads: CATSDRQGAPTGYTF. The CDR3 coding sequence is TGTGCCACCAGTGATCGTCAGGGGGCCCCTACGGGCTACACCTTC. The V and J genes are TRBV24-1 and TRBJ1-2, with TRBD1 identical over 8 bases. Trimming took 3 bases from V and 8 from J; bases not matched to a gene: 10. Germline-derived CDR1 and CDR2 are KGHDR and SFDVKD. This CDR3 is built from 15 residues.

The CDR3 loop is CASSFQLSNQPQHF. In nucleotides, the CDR3 is TGTGCCAGCAGTTTTCAGTTGAGCAATCAGCCCCAGCATTTT. The chain recombines TRBV6-6 with TRBJ1-5; D uncertain. CDR1 MNHNY and CDR2 SVGAGI come from the germline V gene (reference sequence). The CDR3 spans 14 residues. The V end was cut by 4 bases, the J end by 1 base, with 8 bases between.

This clonotype has just a few counts. This chain uses TRBV3-1 with TRBJ2-5, with TRBD2 matching 10 bases. Germline CDR1 LGHDT, CDR2 YNNKEL (reference sequence). The CDR3 runs to 15 residues. Trimming at V came to 1 base and at J to 1 base, leaving 0 bases not matched to a gene. The CDR3 here is CASSQASGGQETQYF. The CDR3 DNA follows: TGTGCCAGCAGCCAAGCTAGCGGGGGCCAAGAGACCCAGTACTTC.

J is TRBJ2-5 and V is TRBV12-3 or TRBV12-4; no definite D call. CDR3 length: 13 residues. The germline V and J ends were trimmed by 6 bases and 5 bases, with 13 bases remaining between them. DNA of the CDR3: TGTGCCAGCAGCCTGTTGAGGAAGGAGACCCAGTACTTC. It yields the protein CASSLLRKETQYF.

CDR3 sequence reads: CASTLNPGGPNEQFF. CDR3 coding DNA: TGTGCCAGCACCCTAAACCCGGGAGGGCCGAATGAGCAGTTCTTC. The rearrangement uses TRBV2 and TRBJ2-1, with TRBD2 matching over 8 bases. In germline, CDR1 is SNHLY, CDR2 FYNNEI. The CDR3 covers 15 residues. J lost 7 bases, V lost 7 bases, and 12 bases had no gene match.

About this clonotype: A read error may be the cause here, since a much bigger clone is one base away. The CDR3 sequence: CASSPGINGETQFF. CDR3 DNA: TGCGCCAGCAGCCCTGGTATAAACGGCGAGACCCAGTTCTTC. The J gene is TRBJ2-1, the V gene TRBV5-1, with unresolved D. Germline V gene data show CDR1 as SGHRS and CDR2 as YFSETQ. This CDR3 comprises 14 residues. V shed 4 bases and J shed 13 bases, with 21 bases lying between them. The complete variable domain, with remaining parts taken from reference TRBV5-1 and TRBJ2-1, reads KAGVTQTPRYLIKTRGQQVTLSCSPISGHRSVSWYQQTPGQGLQFLFEYFSETQRNKGNFPGRFSGRQFSNSRSEMNVSTLELGDSALYLCASSPGINGETQFFGPGTRLTVL.

The chain employs TRBV29-1 and TRBJ2-1; a weak D match, TRBD1 (5 bases). Germline CDR1 and CDR2: SQVTM and ANQGSEA. Trimming removed 8 bases from V and 6 bases from J, with 17 bases in between. This CDR3 region has 13 residues. Here the CDR3 DNA reads TGCAGCATGGACGGGCAGGGATTCAATGAGCAGTTCTTC. It is translated as CSMDGQGFNEQFF.

On this clonotype itself: A much larger clone differs from this one at a single base, so this may be a read error. The genes are TRBV5-1 and TRBJ2-3; unclear D gene. The CDR3 is 13 amino acids. Trimming removed 4 bases at V and 2 bases at J, with 8 bases between. Germline CDR1 SGHRS, CDR2 YFSETQ. The DNA of the CDR3 is TGCGCCAGCAGCGTGGGCTTCACAGATACGCAGTATTTT. Protein: CASSVGFTDTQYF.

This clonotype was seen a few times. This sequence joins TRBV4-2 and TRBJ2-7; 7 positions match TRBD1. V lost 4 bases, J lost 3 bases, and 15 bases stayed unmatched. The length of the CDR3 is 17 residues. CDR1 is LGHNA, CDR2 YNFKEQ, per germline. CDR3 amino acids: CASSPYPGQPTIYEQYF. DNA of the CDR3: TGTGCCAGCAGCCCCTACCCGGGACAGCCTACTATCTACGAGCAGTACTTC.

This clonotype was found a few times. J is TRBJ2-3 and V is TRBV30, with TRBD2 matching over 12 bases. With V trimmed by 0 bases and J by 7 bases, 5 bases remained unmatched. This CDR3 is built from 15 residues. Germline CDR1 and CDR2: GTSNPN and SVGIG (reference sequence). As DNA, the CDR3 is TGTGCCTGGAGTGTAGGACTAGCGGGGTCGAATACGCAGTATTTT. Its translation is CAWSVGLAGSNTQYF.

The rearrangement links TRBV28 to TRBJ2-7; tentative D call: TRBD2 (6 bases). This CDR3 is built from 15 residues. Germline V gene lookup returns CDR1 MDHEN and CDR2 SYDVKM. Trimming pared 6 bases from V and 3 bases from J, leaving 18 bases between. CDR3 DNA: TGTGCCAGCAGCCCAAGCGGGTCCTCTTTCTACGAGCAGTACTTC. Translation: CASSPSGSSFYEQYF.